These 32 T cell receptor beta chains share one sample of origin, sequenced in a study of T cell changes during pregnancy in multiple sclerosis. The protocol was immunoSEQ multiplex PCR, while the TCRdb copy is restricted to in-frame clones and leaves out a portion. The sample shows 60,000 to 80,000 clones, about nine tenths of them seen only once. The specimen was peripheral blood, collected before pregnancy. These receptors were collected from a female donor with multiple sclerosis, enrolled in a pregnancy study.

The sample holds one count of this clone. This chain joins TRBV15 and TRBJ2-2, with TRBD1 identical over 9 bases. V lost 5 bases and J lost 4; bases outside the gene matches: 5. The CDR3 length is 15 residues. The germline V gene has CDR1 LNHNV and CDR2 YYDKDF (reference sequence). The CDR3 sequence is CATSPGTGITGELFF. The CDR3 DNA is TGTGCCACCAGCCCCGGGACAGGGATCACCGGGGAGCTGTTTTTT.

This sequence joins TRBV14 and TRBJ1-2, with TRBD1 matching over 7 bases. Germline values: CDR1 SGHDN, CDR2 FVKESK. V was clipped by 0 bases and J by 6 bases; unmatched bases: 13. The CDR3 has 17 residues. The CDR3 DNA follows: TGTGCCAGCAGCCAAGATTTGAACAGGGGTTTTTTAGATGGCTACACCTTC. Translating it yields CASSQDLNRGFLDGYTF.

This rearrangement joins TRBV7-9 to TRBJ2-3; perhaps TRBD1 as D (5 bases). The CDR3 consists of 17 residues. V lost 9 bases, J lost 0 bases, and 22 bases lay in between. Germline loops: CDR1 SEHNR, CDR2 FQNEAQ (reference sequence). The CDR3: CASWKIRARSSTDTQYF. DNA for the CDR3: TGTGCCAGTTGGAAAATCAGGGCCAGATCTAGCACAGATACGCAGTATTTT.

The chain has TRBV7-9 and TRBJ2-2; TRBD2 aligns across 13 bases. J lost 7 bases, V lost 0 bases, and 8 bases had no gene match. Germline CDR1 reads SEHNR; CDR2 reads FQNEAQ (reference sequence). The CDR3 is 18 amino acids. The chain's CDR3 is CASSLAAGTSGKVGELFF. The DNA for the CDR3 is TGTGCCAGCAGCTTAGCAGCAGGGACTAGCGGGAAGGTCGGGGAGCTGTTTTTT.

The rearrangement uses TRBV6-5 and TRBJ2-5; D is perhaps TRBD1 (6 bases). Germline V gives CDR1 MNHEY, CDR2 SVGAGI. The V end lost 5 bases, the J end lost 1 base, and 8 bases lay between the germline ends. The CDR3 totals 13 residues. The CDR3 DNA reads as TGTGCCAGCAGTCGGACAGTCCAAGAGACCCAGTACTTC. Translating it yields CASSRTVQETQYF.

The chain links TRBV6-5 to TRBJ1-1; D might be TRBD1 (5 bases). The ends were cut back, 0 bases at V and 5 bases at J, with 16 bases in the middle. There are 16 residues in the CDR3. Germline loops: CDR1 MNHEY, CDR2 SVGAGI. CDR3 nucleotides: TGTGCCAGCAGTTACTCACCCCCCTCGGCAGGGACTGAAGCTTTCTTT. As protein: CASSYSPPSAGTEAFF.

The genes are TRBV19 and TRBJ1-6; no reliable D call. The CDR3 is 16 amino acids. The ends were cut back, 5 bases at V and 6 bases at J, with 17 bases in the middle. Germline lookup yields CDR1 LNHDA and CDR2 SQIVND (reference sequence). The CDR3 region has the DNA TGTGCCAGTAGTGTCCTCCCCGGGAGCCCTAATTCACCCCTCCACTTT. It specifies CASSVLPGSPNSPLHF.

Only a few counts were recorded for this clone. The CDR3 region has the DNA TGTGCCAGCAGTGAAATGGAGGGGAGCAATCAGCCCCAGCATTTT. It specifies CASSEMEGSNQPQHF. J is TRBJ1-5 and V is TRBV6-4; possibly TRBD1 for D (5 bases). Trimming removed 3 bases from V and 1 base from J, with 10 bases in between. The germline gives CDR1 MRHNA, CDR2 SNTAGT. CDR3 size: 15 residues.

The chain couples TRBV7-6 to TRBJ1-1; 7 positions agree with TRBD1. V lost 6 bases and J lost 4; bases outside the gene matches: 11. This CDR3 region has 15 residues. Germline assignment: CDR1 SGHVS and CDR2 FNYEAQ. The CDR3 loop is CASRQNTGEVTEAFF. CDR3 in DNA: TGTGCCAGCAGGCAGAATACAGGGGAGGTCACTGAAGCTTTCTTT.

This clone was found a few times. The CDR3 is CASSLASETQYF. CDR3 nucleotides: TGCGCCAGCAGCTTGGCGTCCGAGACCCAGTACTTC. The chain is built from TRBV5-1 and TRBJ2-5; no clear D. Germline V gene lookup returns CDR1 SGHRS and CDR2 YFSETQ. With 0 bases removed from V and 5 bases from J, the gap between germline ends came to 5 bases. The CDR3 length is 12 residues.

The V and J genes are TRBV9 and TRBJ2-1, with 8 bases lining up with TRBD2. The CDR3 extends over 15 amino acids. Germline V gives CDR1 SGDLS, CDR2 YYNGEE. V shed 0 bases and J 6 bases; nucleotides not matched to a gene: 5. The chain's CDR3 is CASSVGGGTGNEQFF. The CDR3, as DNA: TGTGCCAGCAGCGTAGGCGGGGGGACGGGCAATGAGCAGTTCTTC.

In this sample, this clone turned up once. DNA for the CDR3: TGCGCCAGCAGTGAGGCGGGGGCCGGGGAGCTGTTTTTT. Protein product: CASSEAGAGELFF. This chain uses TRBV10-1 with TRBJ2-2, with 7 bases identical to TRBD2. In germline, CDR1 is WNHNN, CDR2 SYGVQD (reference sequence). The CDR3 consists of 13 residues. Trimming took 2 bases from V and 6 from J; bases not matched to a gene: 0.

This clone came up a few times. This chain connects TRBV4-2 to TRBJ1-5; a weak D match, TRBD1 (5 bases). Germline V gives CDR1 LGHNA, CDR2 YNFKEQ. The CDR3 consists of 13 residues. Trimming shortened V by 6 bases and J by 4 bases, and 10 bases separated the two germline ends. As DNA, the CDR3 is TGTGCCAGCAGGGGGGGGAGTAATCAGCCCCAGCATTTT. As protein: CASRGGSNQPQHF.

The rearrangement joins TRBV4-3 to TRBJ2-7; 10 bases align to TRBD1. Germline loops: CDR1 LGHNA, CDR2 YSLEER. The V and J ends lost 4 bases and 2 bases, in that order; junction bases with no gene match: 2. The CDR3 extends over 14 amino acids. In nucleotides, the CDR3 is TGCGCCAGCAGCCTAGGACAGGGGGCCTACGAGCAGTACTTC. Protein product: CASSLGQGAYEQYF.

The chain recombines TRBV6-1 with TRBJ1-5, with D perhaps matching TRBD1 (6 bases). This CDR3 has 14 amino acids. The ends were cut back, 7 bases at V and 6 bases at J, with 16 bases in the middle. CDR1 is MNHNS and CDR2 is SASEGT in the germline V gene. The CDR3 DNA reads TGTGCCAGCACCCAGGGGATCGAGGGTCAGCCCCAGCATTTT. Translated, it gives CASTQGIEGQPQHF.

V and J are TRBV11-2 and TRBJ2-1; the match to TRBD1 covers 7 bases. Germline values: CDR1 SGHAT, CDR2 FQNNGV. J gave up 10 bases and V 1 base, and 7 bases lay outside the gene matches. The CDR3 totals 14 residues. CDR3 in DNA: TGTGCCAGCAGCTTAGTTAACAGGGGAGAGGAGCAGTTCTTC. It encodes CASSLVNRGEEQFF. Together with reference TRBV11-2 and TRBJ2-1, the CDR3 gives the full variable domain: EAGVAQSPRYKIIEKRQSVAFWCNPISGHATLYWYQQILGQGPKLLIQFQNNGVVDDSQLPKDRFSAERLKGVDSTLKIQPAKLEDSAVYLCASSLVNRGEEQFFGPGTRLTVL.

This clone has only one observation. V is TRBV5-1 and J is TRBJ2-3; 9 nucleotides match TRBD1. Germline trimming cut 4 bases from V and 1 base from J; bases unmatched to any gene: 7. The V gene's germline CDR1 is SGHRS and CDR2 YFSETQ. The CDR3 spans 16 residues. CDR3 bases: TGCGCCAGCAGCGGACAGGGGATTCTTGGCACAGATACGCAGTATTTT. Its translation: CASSGQGILGTDTQYF. Full variable domain (remainder filled in from reference TRBV5-1 and TRBJ2-3): KAGVTQTPRYLIKTRGQQVTLSCSPISGHRSVSWYQQTPGQGLQFLFEYFSETQRNKGNFPGRFSGRQFSNSRSEMNVSTLELGDSALYLCASSGQGILGTDTQYFGPGTRLTVL.

This clone was detected a few times. The CDR3 DNA follows: TGTGCCAGCAGTGAAAGTGTAGGGACAGGGGCAAATGAGCAGTTCTTC. It codes for CASSESVGTGANEQFF. The chain links TRBV6-1 to TRBJ2-1; TRBD1 agrees at 10 bases. The V segment lost 2 bases and the J segment 7 bases; nucleotides outside the gene matches: 8. CDR1 and CDR2 (germline): MNHNS, SASEGT. The CDR3 length is 16 residues.

As for this clone: The sample holds other DNA sequences that translate to the same CDR3. V gene TRBV27 combines with J gene TRBJ1-1; D is unresolved. This CDR3 is 13 amino acids long. Trimming stripped 3 bases from V and 4 bases from J, with 9 bases between. Germline loops: CDR1 MNHEY, CDR2 SMNVEV (reference sequence). CDR3 in amino acids: CASSLRGGTEAFF. The CDR3 DNA follows: TGTGCCAGCAGTTTGCGGGGAGGCACTGAAGCTTTCTTT.

The chain has TRBV19 and TRBJ2-4, with TRBD1 matching over 7 bases. The germline CDR1 and CDR2 sequences are LNHDA and SQIVND (reference sequence). V shed 3 bases, J shed 0 bases, and the junction held 14 bases outside the gene matches. The CDR3 extends over 19 amino acids. The CDR3 loop is CASSIKAKWQGVAKNIQYF. For the CDR3, the DNA is TGTGCCAGTAGTATTAAGGCAAAGTGGCAGGGGGTAGCCAAAAACATTCAGTACTTC.

J is TRBJ2-5 and V is TRBV5-6; D not resolved. The germline V gene encodes CDR1 SGHDT and CDR2 YYEEEE. With 0 bases removed from V and 5 bases from J, the gap between germline ends came to 8 bases. The CDR3 runs 13 residues. The CDR3 bases are TGTGCCAGCAGCTTGGAAGCCTGGGAGACCCAGTACTTC. Translated, it gives CASSLEAWETQYF.

The chain joins TRBV19 to TRBJ2-7; TRBD2 agrees at 7 bases. The CDR3 has 13 residues. The V and J ends lost 4 bases and 7 bases, in that order; junction bases with no gene match: 7. CDR1 and CDR2 (germline): LNHDA, SQIVND (reference sequence). CDR3 nucleotide sequence: TGTGCCAGTAGTAAATTGGACGGGGGGGAGCAGTACTTC. Encoded protein: CASSKLDGGEQYF.

In its sample, this clone was seen once. The V call is TRBV19, the J call TRBJ2-2, with 7 bases that match TRBD1. Trimming cost V 4 bases and J 5 bases; bases outside gene matches: 7. Germline loops: CDR1 LNHDA, CDR2 SQIVND (reference sequence). There are 15 residues in the CDR3. CDR3 nucleotides: TGTGCCAGTAGTAATACAGGGGCCGGGACCGGGGAGCTGTTTTTT. It encodes CASSNTGAGTGELFF.

The rearrangement joins TRBV2 to TRBJ1-2, with 9 bases fitting TRBD1. Trimming took 8 bases from V and 12 from J; bases not matched to a gene: 16. CDR3 size: 14 residues. Per the germline V gene, CDR1 is SNHLY and CDR2 is FYNNEI. The CDR3 here is CASAMHRDRVVHTF. The CDR3 nucleotides are TGTGCCAGCGCAATGCACCGGGACAGGGTTGTCCACACCTTC.

The chain uses TRBV30 and TRBJ2-5; the D gene is possibly TRBD2 (5 bases). Germline V gene lookup returns CDR1 GTSNPN and CDR2 SVGIG (reference sequence). Trimming pared 2 bases from V and 5 bases from J, leaving 15 bases between. This CDR3 spans 14 amino acids. The CDR3 nucleotides read TGTGCCTGGAGTAGGGAGAGACCCGTGGAGACCCAGTACTTC. Its translation: CAWSRERPVETQYF.

This rearrangement joins TRBV27 to TRBJ2-7; possibly TRBD1 for D (6 bases). The V end lost 2 bases, the J end lost 0 bases, and 11 bases lay between the germline ends. This CDR3 has 15 residues. Germline V lookup: CDR1 MNHEY, CDR2 SMNVEV (reference sequence). The CDR3 loop is CASSLGLGGSYEQYF. The CDR3 DNA reads TGTGCCAGCAGTTTAGGGCTAGGGGGCTCCTACGAGCAGTACTTC.

The chain carries TRBV27 and TRBJ1-5; D call uncertain. Germline loops: CDR1 MNHEY, CDR2 SMNVEV (reference sequence). CDR3 length: 14 amino acids. The V end was cut by 4 bases, the J end by 0 bases, with 7 bases between. DNA for the CDR3: TGTGCCAGCAGTTACTATAGTAGCAATCAGCCCCAGCATTTT. It encodes CASSYYSSNQPQHF.

The chain recombines TRBV7-2 with TRBJ1-5, with D possibly being TRBD1 (6 bases). The CDR3 is 15 amino acids. Germline values: CDR1 SGHTA, CDR2 FQGNSA. V was trimmed by 5 bases and J by 6 bases, leaving 17 bases between them. DNA of the CDR3: TGTGCCAGCAGCCAAAAGGGGGGGGAGACTCAGCCCCAGCATTTT. The encoded protein is CASSQKGGETQPQHF.

This chain uses TRBV7-2 with TRBJ2-7; 11 bases are shared with TRBD1. J lost 3 bases, V lost 5 bases, and 3 bases had no gene match. The CDR3 is 14 amino acids. Germline V CDR1 and CDR2: SGHTA, FQGNSA. The CDR3 spells CASSPGTGGYEQYF. DNA of the CDR3: TGTGCCAGCAGCCCCGGGACAGGGGGCTACGAGCAGTACTTC.

This clone was recorded only once. The chain links TRBV6-5 to TRBJ1-1; D possibly corresponds to TRBD1 (6 bases). The germline V gene encodes CDR1 MNHEY and CDR2 SVGAGI. Trimming took 0 bases from V and 5 from J, leaving 16 bases between them. The CDR3 is made up of 16 amino acids. In DNA form, the CDR3 reads TGTGCCAGCAGTTACTCAGCCGGGGGAGGGGGGACTGAAGCTTTCTTT. This gives the protein CASSYSAGGGGTEAFF.

The chain carries TRBV5-1 and TRBJ2-1; 12 bases are a match to TRBD1. Germline loops: CDR1 SGHRS, CDR2 YFSETQ. J lost 8 bases, V lost 4 bases, and 4 bases had no gene match. The CDR3 length is 14 residues. In DNA form, the CDR3 reads TGCGCCAGCAGCGCCGGGACAGGGGGCTATGAGCAGTTCTTC. Protein sequence: CASSAGTGGYEQFF.

The chain joins TRBV19 to TRBJ1-5; perhaps TRBD1 as D (6 bases). CDR3 length: 14 amino acids. Germline V gives CDR1 LNHDA, CDR2 SQIVND (reference sequence). Trimming removed 4 bases from V and 6 bases from J, with 13 bases in between. CDR3 region: CASSTIQGGQPQHF. In DNA form, the CDR3 reads TGTGCCAGTAGTACGATACAGGGTGGTCAGCCCCAGCATTTT.